The TCR beta chain described here comes from a study of neurological immune-mediated disorders. Whole-study findings and limits: Sharing of CDR3 amino acid sequences among expanded clones across subjects was absent, suggesting private repertoires in all groups.

This CDR3 is 13 amino acids long. Trimming took off 5 bases at V and 4 bases at J, with 14 bases between the two ends. Germline CDR1 is DFQATT and CDR2 is SNEGSKA (reference sequence). 5'RACE employing 10-nucleotide random UMIs yielded the cDNA. MiXCR, applied by TCRdb to the 5' RACE reads, yields one record per CDR3 protein. This sample has 64,000 or so distinct CDR3 sequences, with 9.5% to 13% found just once. This clonotype showed up many times. What it recognizes is unknown. The time point was: longitudinal time-point 1 (baseline). Volunteers at a blood bank in Maryland, USA, were the healthy controls. Unsorted libraries were derived from 2 million PBMCs stored at -80 C.

This clonotype was obtained from a young man in good health. Sequencing input: PBMCs. The chain links TRBV20-1 to TRBJ2-5; a possible D gene is TRBD1 (5 bases). Written as DNA, the CDR3 is TGCAGTGCTCGAACGCCAGGGCCAGAGACCCAGTACTTC. Encoded protein: CSARTPGPETQYF.